This passage covers 11 T cell receptor beta chains from one sample sequenced in a study of T cells in Graves' hyperthyroidism and ophthalmopathy (dated 2019 in TCRdb). Libraries were constructed by multiplex PCR. TCRdb records Illumina HiSeq 2000 as the sequencer. The TCR beta CDR3 regions were amplified from RNA transcripts. For the first round of RT-PCR on the TCR CDR3, the HTBI primer set was used together with the Qiagen OneStep RT-PCR kit. TCRdb ran its own pipeline on the public reads, namely fastp trimming at Q25 and MiXCR clone calling, and kept in-frame beta chains. Rows merge per CDR3 protein into single entries with the most common DNA and genes. This sample is represented by about 210,000 distinct CDR3 sequences; under 20% of them were singletons. The ten largest clones add up to around 52% of the sample. The material sequenced was blood. The source of these receptors is a man aged 45-65 years with Graves' hyperthyroidism.

As for this clonotype: A much bigger clone sits one base away, suggesting this may be a read error. V gene TRBV20-1 combines with J gene TRBJ2-7; D is undetermined. V lost 1 base, J lost 7 bases, and 11 bases lay in between. The CDR3 is 12 amino acids. The V gene's germline CDR1 is DFQATT and CDR2 SNEGSKA (reference sequence). CDR3 region: CSARGDQREQYF. CDR3 bases: TGCAGTGCTAGAGGTGATCAGAGGGAGCAGTACTTC.

Only a few counts were recorded for this clonotype. The chain has TRBV7-2 and TRBJ2-5; D ambiguous. Trimming pared 3 bases from V and 5 bases from J, leaving 19 bases between. CDR3 length: 16 residues. Germline lookup yields CDR1 SGHTA and CDR2 FQGNSA. The CDR3 region is CASSLSLFTSEETQYF. The CDR3 DNA reads as TGTGCCAGCAGCTTGAGCCTTTTTACGTCGGAGGAGACCCAGTACTTC.

This clonotype was detected ten times or more. This chain connects TRBV20-1 to TRBJ2-7; 10 bases match TRBD2. This CDR3 is 14 amino acids long. V trimming: 6 bases; J trimming: 5 bases; junction bases outside the gene matches: 10. Germline lookup yields CDR1 DFQATT and CDR2 SNEGSKA (reference sequence). CDR3 DNA sequence: TGCAGTGCCGGTCTAGCGGGAGTAAACCACGAGCAGTACTTC. This codes for CSAGLAGVNHEQYF.

This clonotype was seen repeatedly, ten times or more. The chain uses TRBV20-1 and TRBJ2-1; no reliable D call. Trimming took off 0 bases at V and 0 bases at J, with 9 bases between the two ends. The CDR3 contains 15 residues. The germline gives CDR1 DFQATT, CDR2 SNEGSKA (reference sequence). The DNA of the CDR3 is TGCAGTGCTAGAGATCTCGGCAGCTCCTACAATGAGCAGTTCTTC. As protein: CSARDLGSSYNEQFF.

This clonotype was seen at least ten times. The chain carries TRBV20-1 and TRBJ2-5; D is undetermined. V was shortened by 2 bases and J by 9 bases, with 19 bases between the two germline ends. CDR1 and CDR2 from the germline V gene are DFQATT and SNEGSKA (reference sequence). There are 14 residues in the CDR3. This CDR3 is CSARKLTGRWSQYF. CDR3 nucleotide sequence: TGCAGTGCTAGAAAACTGACTGGACGCTGGTCCCAGTACTTC.

The chain recombines TRBV3-1 with TRBJ2-4; a possible D gene is TRBD2 (6 bases). V was cut by 4 bases and J by 14 bases, with 21 bases left in between. This CDR3 comprises 14 residues. The germline gives CDR1 LGHDT, CDR2 YNNKEL (reference sequence). CDR3 nucleotides: TGTGCCAGCAGCCCGGAGGGCGGCAGGGTGGAAAAGTACTTC. It codes for CASSPEGGRVEKYF.

This clonotype turned up a few times. This chain uses TRBV14 with TRBJ2-7; D might be TRBD2 (5 bases). This CDR3 region has 13 residues. The V gene lost 4 bases and the J gene lost 5 bases, with 12 bases spanning the gap. Germline V lookup: CDR1 SGHDN, CDR2 FVKESK. This chain's CDR3 is CASSRGRTDEQYF. In DNA, the CDR3 is TGTGCCAGCAGCCGAGGGAGAACCGACGAGCAGTACTTC.

This clonotype was observed a handful of times. Without the conserved terminal phenylalanine or tryptophan, this CDR3 likely stems from a read error. The CDR3 DNA reads as TGTGCCAGCACCTATTCGACAGGTACCTACGAGCAGTACATC. Its protein product is CASTYSTGTYEQYI. The chain recombines TRBV6-9 with TRBJ2-7, with a weak D call TRBD1 (6 bases). The CDR3 sequence is 14 residues long. V shed 7 bases and J shed 2 bases, with 15 bases lying between them. Germline-derived CDR1 and CDR2 are MNHGY and SVAAGI.

This clonotype appeared once. The chain combines TRBV11-3 with TRBJ2-2; 9 bases line up with TRBD1. This CDR3 contains 15 residues. Germline CDR1 is SGHNT and CDR2 is YENEEA. J was trimmed by 6 bases and V by 5 bases; bases with no gene match: 7. The CDR3 region has the DNA TGTGCCAGCAGCCCGGGACAGGGTGGTTCCGGGGAGCTGTTTTTT. This sequence encodes CASSPGQGGSGELFF.

This clonotype was seen ten or more times. The rearrangement links TRBV5-1 to TRBJ1-2; D is perhaps TRBD1 (5 bases). Trimming stripped 0 bases from V and 6 bases from J, with 6 bases between. CDR3 length equals 12 residues. CDR1 is SGHRS and CDR2 is YFSETQ in the germline V gene. The CDR3 sequence is CASSLEGDGYTF. CDR3 coding DNA: TGCGCCAGCAGCTTGGAAGGGGATGGCTACACCTTC.

The CDR3 loop is CASSFTSGRSYNEQFF. The CDR3 DNA is TGTGCCAGTAGCTTCACTAGCGGGAGATCCTACAATGAGCAGTTCTTC. The rearrangement links TRBV19 to TRBJ2-1, with 11 positions matching TRBD2. The V and J ends lost 6 bases and 1 base, in that order; junction bases with no gene match: 5. The CDR3 sequence is 16 residues long. Germline loops: CDR1 LNHDA, CDR2 SQIVND (reference sequence).